One sample yielded the 7 T cell receptor delta chains listed below, sequenced in a study of gamma-delta T cells after stem cell transplantation. TCRdb fed the RT-PCR reads to CATT. Found here are 8,500 to 13,000 delta-chain clones, 1% to 1.5% of them singletons; the top ten hold 10%. Sequenced sample: gamma-delta T cells. The receptors come from a human donor. It is not recorded whose cells these are; they may come from a transplant donor.

Points on this clone: A far larger clone is one nucleotide away, so this likely arose from a read error. The V and J genes are TRDV1 and TRDJ1; weak D call: TRDD3 (6 bases). Germline V gene sequence: CDR1 TSWWSYY, CDR2 QGS. The CDR3 is 22 residues long. CDR3 DNA: TGTGCTCCTGGGGAACTAGGTCCTGGTGATCGGGGAAGGGGGCCGTACACCGATAAACTCATCTTT. Translation gives CAPGELGPGDRGRGPYTDKLIF.

On this clone itself: The TCRdb protein comes from a much larger clone and disagrees with this DNA's translation at residue 7, likely due to a read error; the protein given here is derived from the DNA. This chain links TRDV2 with TRDJ1; 11 bases align to TRDD3. Trimming cost V 0 bases and J 0 bases; bases outside gene matches: 14. This CDR3 region has 20 residues. Germline lookup yields CDR1 GEAIGNYY and CDR2 EKD. DNA for the CDR3: TGTGCCTGTGACACCGTAAATGTACTGGGGGATAAGGTGGACACCGATAAACTCATCTTT. It encodes CACDTVNVLGDKVDTDKLIF.

This clone was found a few times. This sequence is one base from a far larger clone and is likely a read error. Other DNA sequences in the same sample also yield this CDR3. The J gene is TRDJ1, the V gene TRDV2; 12 bases are a match to TRDD3. Germline lookup yields CDR1 GEAIGNYY and CDR2 EKD. The CDR3 consists of 18 residues. The V gene end was trimmed by 0 bases and the J gene end by 0 bases; junction bases not matched to a gene: 7. For the CDR3, the DNA is TGTGCCTGTGACACCGTCCGCACTGGGGGATACTACACCGATAAACTCATCTTT. Its translation is CACDTVRTGGYYTDKLIF.

By sample share, this clone is medium-sized. The same CDR3 is also encoded by other DNA sequences in this sample. CDR3 DNA sequence: TGTGCCTGTGATAAACTGGGGGATACTGGGGACACCGATAAACTCATCTTT. Translated, it gives CACDKLGDTGDTDKLIF. This chain uses TRDV2 with TRDJ1, with 12 bases matching TRDD3. Germline CDR1 is GEAIGNYY and CDR2 is EKD. The CDR3 totals 17 residues. V lost 4 bases, J lost 0 bases, and 8 bases stayed unmatched.

This clone was detected a few times. This probably arose from a read error, given a far larger clone one base away. This CDR3 is also generated by other DNA sequences in the sample. The rearrangement links TRDV2 to TRDJ1; D is uncertain. The V end lost 0 bases, the J end lost 11 bases, and 39 bases lay between the germline ends. Germline loops: CDR1 GEAIGNYY, CDR2 EKD. The CDR3 covers 21 residues. As DNA, the CDR3 is TGTGCCTGTGACACCGTTTCTCTACTACGAGTGGACGGTAAGCGGGTACCTAAGCTCATCTTT. This translates into CACDTVSLLRVDGKRVPKLIF.

Turning to this clone: The protein given by TCRdb reflects a much larger clone and differs at residue 7 from this DNA's translation, likely from a read error; the protein shown is the DNA's translation. The chain links TRDV2 to TRDJ1; TRDD3 agrees at 11 bases. CDR1 and CDR2 (germline): GEAIGNYY, EKD. V shed 3 bases and J 0 bases; nucleotides not matched to a gene: 11. This CDR3 comprises 18 residues. CDR3 nucleotide sequence: TGTGCCTGTGACTCCGTCAGTGGGGGATACGGGTACACCGATAAACTCATCTTT. Its protein is CACDSVSGGYGYTDKLIF.

This clone showed up just a few times. It is likely a read error: a sequence one base away is far more abundant. CDR3 sequence: CACDTGGLPQAPPDKLIF. CDR3 nucleotide sequence: TGTGCCTGTGACACTGGGGGGCTACCGCAGGCCCCCCCCGATAAACTCATCTTT. The chain carries TRDV2 and TRDJ1, with D perhaps TRDD3 (6 bases). The CDR3 contains 18 residues. The V and J ends lost 1 base and 3 bases respectively, with 23 bases between them. Per the germline V gene, CDR1 is GEAIGNYY and CDR2 is EKD.